This TCR beta chain was recovered during a study of shared clonotypes between healthy human individuals. The study's findings and limits: A handful of donors held about 5% of naive CD4 clonotypes in common. Compared with memory subsets, naive subsets generally had larger estimated richness. Rarefaction showed sorted-subset sequencing was incomplete despite large depth.

TCRdb's copy holds only in-frame clones and misses some; the assay was immunoSEQ multiplex PCR. The sample holds a few million clones, under 95% seen once. A split of CD4+ cells into CD45RA+ naive and CD45RA-negative memory subsets was performed. On this clone itself: Its antigen remains unidentified.

Germline values: CDR1 MNHEY, CDR2 SMNVEV (reference sequence). V lost 4 bases, J lost 2 bases, and 10 bases stayed unmatched. This CDR3 has 18 amino acids. The V gene is TRBV27, the J gene TRBJ2-3; 12 bases match TRBD1. The sequence came from a man younger than 35 in good health. Some clones in this sample may be carry-over from other donors' samples. Sequenced material: naive CD4+ T cells from PBMCs. Stated subset: CD45RA+ positively selected. The CDR3 coding sequence is TGTGCCAGCAGTTCCCGGGACAGGGGGCGTCTGGTCACAGATACGCAGTATTTT. It encodes CASSSRDRGRLVTDTQYF.